The next 7 T cell receptor beta chains were all read from a single sample in a study of blood T cells in healthy people across ages. The authors ran a second PCR of about 6 to 11 cycles using a sample-barcoded 5' primer and a J-beta primer mix. Via MiXCR, TCRdb re-called the 5' RACE reads, giving one row per CDR3 protein. Of hundreds of thousands of distinct CDR3 sequences listed, 25% to 30% are singletons. The sequenced material came from blood. The receptors derive from a woman older than 75 in good health.

This clonotype has only a few counts. The J gene is TRBJ2-1, the V gene TRBV9; 7 positions match TRBD1. There are 15 residues in the CDR3. Germline CDR1 is SGDLS and CDR2 is YYNGEE. The V gene end was trimmed by 3 bases and the J gene end by 4 bases; junction bases not matched to a gene: 7. CDR3 loop: CASSAGQRDYNEQFF. The CDR3 DNA reads as TGTGCCAGCAGCGCGGGACAGAGAGATTACAATGAGCAGTTCTTC.

The chain joins TRBV20-1 to TRBJ1-1; D perhaps matches TRBD1 (5 bases). Trimming removed 5 bases at V and 5 bases at J, with 15 bases between. This CDR3 has 13 amino acids. Germline CDR1 reads DFQATT; CDR2 reads SNEGSKA (reference sequence). The CDR3 DNA reads TGCAGTGCTGGCCGGGGGGTTAGTACTGAAGCTTTCTTT. The encoded protein is CSAGRGVSTEAFF.

About this clonotype: A clone one base away is much larger, so this may be a read error. The V and J genes are TRBV7-3 and TRBJ2-1; 10 nucleotides align to TRBD2. The last part of the DNA fits TRBJ2-7 better; the J call may be wrong. The CDR3 is 14 residues long. Germline-derived CDR1 and CDR2 are SGHTA and FQGTGA. CDR3 region: CASSLTAGGNEQYF. The CDR3 DNA follows: TGTGCCAGCAGCTTAACAGCGGGGGGGAATGAGCAGTACTTC.

This clonotype was detected ten times or more. The J gene is TRBJ2-7, the V gene TRBV5-1; D not resolved. V was pared by 0 bases and J by 6 bases, with 10 bases between. The CDR3 has 13 amino acids. The germline gives CDR1 SGHRS, CDR2 YFSETQ. The CDR3 protein is CASSLAIEGEQYF. In DNA, the CDR3 is TGCGCCAGCAGCTTGGCCATTGAAGGCGAGCAGTACTTC.

This clonotype was observed a handful of times. The rearrangement links TRBV20-1 to TRBJ2-7; D call uncertain. Germline loops: CDR1 DFQATT, CDR2 SNEGSKA (reference sequence). The CDR3 consists of 13 residues. Trimming took 1 base from V and 6 from J, leaving 13 bases between them. The CDR3 sequence: CSARVVGNVEQYF. The CDR3 region has the DNA TGCAGTGCTAGAGTGGTGGGAAACGTCGAGCAGTACTTC.

The gene calls are TRBV5-1 and TRBJ2-5, with 10 bases matching TRBD1. The CDR3 runs 15 residues. V shed 4 bases and J 4 bases; nucleotides not matched to a gene: 7. Germline CDR1 is SGHRS and CDR2 is YFSETQ. The CDR3 sequence is CASSAGQGLGETQYF. The CDR3, as DNA: TGCGCCAGCAGCGCGGGACAGGGGCTTGGAGAGACCCAGTACTTC.

This clonotype was recorded at least ten times. Being one base from a much bigger clone, this may be a read error. The chain couples TRBV7-9 to TRBJ2-7; 10 bases map to TRBD1. The CDR3 is 14 amino acids. V shed 4 bases and J 3 bases; nucleotides not matched to a gene: 3. Germline lookup yields CDR1 SEHNR and CDR2 FQNEAQ (reference sequence). Written as DNA, the CDR3 is TGTGCCAGCAGCTCCGACAGGGGGCGCTACGAGCAGTACTTC. Protein product: CASSSDRGRYEQYF.